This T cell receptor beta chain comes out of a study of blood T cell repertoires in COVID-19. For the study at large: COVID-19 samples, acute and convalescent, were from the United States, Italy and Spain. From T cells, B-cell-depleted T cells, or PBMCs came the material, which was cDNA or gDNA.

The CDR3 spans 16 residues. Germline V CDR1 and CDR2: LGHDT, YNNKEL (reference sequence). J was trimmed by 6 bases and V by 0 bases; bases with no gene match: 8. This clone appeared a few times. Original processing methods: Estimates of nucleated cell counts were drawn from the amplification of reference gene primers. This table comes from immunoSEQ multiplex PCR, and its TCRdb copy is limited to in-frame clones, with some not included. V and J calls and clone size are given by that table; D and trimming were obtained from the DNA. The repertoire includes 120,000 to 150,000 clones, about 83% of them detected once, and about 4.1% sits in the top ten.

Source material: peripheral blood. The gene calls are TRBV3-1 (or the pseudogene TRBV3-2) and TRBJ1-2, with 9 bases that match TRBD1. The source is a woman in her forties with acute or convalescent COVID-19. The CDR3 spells CASSQDQWDREHGYTF. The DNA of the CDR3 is TGTGCCAGCAGCCAAGATCAATGGGACAGGGAACATGGCTACACCTTC.